Listed here are 10 T cell receptor beta chains from one sample, sequenced in a study of post-analysis software for immune sequencing data. The study, taken as a whole, reports: TRBV5-6, TRBV5-1 and TRBV20-1 belonged to a set of a handful of TRBV segments that were more frequent in patients than controls.

Prepared libraries of TCR beta cDNA carried unique molecular identifiers. From the PCR reads, TCRdb called clonotypes with MiXCR, one entry per CDR3 protein. Found here are around 440,000 distinct CDR3 sequences, roughly 45% of them singletons; the top ten hold about 12%. No antigen has been identified for these receptors. Sequencing was done on a sample of blood. The receptor source for this set is a girl aged 5-17 years with multiple sclerosis.

The gene calls are TRBV25-1 and TRBJ2-7; 9 nucleotides line up with TRBD2. V dropped 8 bases and J dropped 0; count of bases not matched to a gene: 11. CDR1 and CDR2 from the germline V gene are MGHDK and SYGVNS. The CDR3 is made up of 16 amino acids. The CDR3 sequence: CASAASGVGSSYEQYF. Written as DNA, the CDR3 is TGTGCCAGCGCAGCTAGCGGGGTTGGGTCCTCCTACGAGCAGTACTTC.

This clonotype was recorded a few times. V gene TRBV10-1 combines with J gene TRBJ2-7; no clear D gene. The tail of the sequence fits TRBJ2-4 better, so the J call may be wrong. This CDR3 comprises 14 residues. The V gene's germline CDR1 is WNHNN and CDR2 SYGVQD (reference sequence). DNA for the CDR3: TGCGCCAGCAGTGAGTCGACTCATACGCACATTCAGTACTTC. Translating gives CASSESTHTHIQYF.

The chain links TRBV20-1 to TRBJ1-5; 7 bases line up with TRBD1. Per germline, CDR1 DFQATT and CDR2 SNEGSKA (reference sequence). This CDR3 is built from 15 residues. The junction had 8 bases not matched to a gene; V was cut back by 3 bases and J by 3 bases. In nucleotides, the CDR3 is TGCAGTGCTAGGTTGGGACAGACGTACAATCAGCCCCAGCATTTT. It translates to CSARLGQTYNQPQHF.

This chain uses TRBV5-1 with TRBJ2-5; D is possibly TRBD2 (6 bases). There are 14 residues in the CDR3. Germline-derived CDR1 and CDR2 are SGHRS and YFSETQ. Trimming removed 2 bases from V and 4 bases from J, with 12 bases in between. In nucleotides, the CDR3 is TGCGCCAGCAGCTTCGCGGGGAGAATAGAGACCCAGTACTTC. It specifies CASSFAGRIETQYF.

The genes are TRBV12-3 or TRBV12-4 and TRBJ2-3; D is perhaps TRBD2 (6 bases). The V gene lost 4 bases and the J gene lost 4 bases, with 15 bases spanning the gap. The CDR3 runs 15 residues. CDR3 in DNA: TGTGCCAGCAGTTCCCAGGAGGGCCGGGCAGATACGCAGTATTTT. Translated: CASSSQEGRADTQYF.

This CDR3 is CASSYLPTGVGETQYF. CDR3 sequence (DNA): TGTGCCAGCAGTTACCTGCCGACAGGGGTAGGAGAGACCCAGTACTTC. This sequence joins TRBV6-2 or TRBV6-3 and TRBJ2-5; TRBD1 agrees at 8 bases. Germline CDR1 MNHEY, CDR2 SVGEGT. The CDR3 runs 16 residues. Unmatched junction bases numbered 9, after V lost 2 bases and J lost 4 bases.

The CDR3, as DNA: TGTGCCAGCAGCAACCTTGGACAGGGTACCTACGAGCAGTACTTC. This codes for CASSNLGQGTYEQYF. The chain recombines TRBV21-1 with TRBJ2-5; TRBD1, as called in the table, went unchecked against the DNA. The DNA matches TRBJ2-7 better at its end, which makes the J call doubtful. TRBV21-1 is designated a pseudogene. The CDR3 consists of 15 residues.

This chain's CDR3 is CSARGDLLPSSYEQYF. CDR3 nucleotide sequence: TGCAGTGCTAGAGGGGACCTCCTCCCGAGCTCCTACGAGCAGTACTTC. This rearrangement joins TRBV20-1 to TRBJ2-7; TRBD1 or TRBD2 may be the D gene (5 bases each). The CDR3 covers 16 residues. Germline V CDR1 and CDR2: DFQATT, SNEGSKA (reference sequence). V was cut by 1 base and J by 0 bases, with 16 bases left in between.

V and J are TRBV24-1 and TRBJ2-3, with D unclear. Germline V gives CDR1 KGHDR, CDR2 SFDVKD. The CDR3 covers 15 residues. Trimming shortened V by 5 bases and J by 2 bases, and 13 bases separated the two germline ends. As DNA, the CDR3 is TGTGCCACCAGTGGGTTGGGCACCCACACAGATACGCAGTATTTT. Residues: CATSGLGTHTDTQYF.

The chain couples TRBV5-1 to TRBJ2-3; 9 bases are shared with TRBD2. Germline V gene lookup returns CDR1 SGHRS and CDR2 YFSETQ. Losses at the gene ends were 1 base for V and 2 bases for J; bases not matched to a gene: 8. This CDR3 has 17 amino acids. This CDR3 is CASSLRQRLAVTDTQYF. The DNA of the CDR3 is TGCGCCAGCAGCTTGAGACAACGACTAGCGGTCACAGATACGCAGTATTTT.